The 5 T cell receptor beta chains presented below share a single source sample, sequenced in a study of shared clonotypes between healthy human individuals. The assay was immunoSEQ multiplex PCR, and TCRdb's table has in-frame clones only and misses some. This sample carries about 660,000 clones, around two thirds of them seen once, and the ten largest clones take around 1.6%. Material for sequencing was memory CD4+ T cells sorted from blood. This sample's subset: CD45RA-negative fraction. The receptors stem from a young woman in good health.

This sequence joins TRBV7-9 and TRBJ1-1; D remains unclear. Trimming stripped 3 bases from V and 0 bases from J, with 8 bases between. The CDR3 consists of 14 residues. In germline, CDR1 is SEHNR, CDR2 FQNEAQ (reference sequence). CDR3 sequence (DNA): TGTGCCAGCAGCTTGGCTGGAATGAACACTGAAGCTTTCTTT. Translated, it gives CASSLAGMNTEAFF.

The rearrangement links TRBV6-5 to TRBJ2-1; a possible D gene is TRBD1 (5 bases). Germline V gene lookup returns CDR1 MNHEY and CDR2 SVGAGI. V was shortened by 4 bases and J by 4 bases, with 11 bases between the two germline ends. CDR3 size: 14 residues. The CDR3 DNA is TGTGCCAGCAGTTTAAGGGGATCATACAATGAGCAGTTCTTC. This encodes CASSLRGSYNEQFF.

The CDR3 spells CASSIPPTDTQYF. In DNA form, the CDR3 reads TGTGCCAGTAGTATTCCCCCCACAGATACGCAGTATTTT. The gene calls are TRBV19 and TRBJ2-3; unclear D gene. CDR3 length: 13 amino acids. V was shortened by 3 bases and J by 2 bases, with 6 bases between the two germline ends. The germline V gene encodes CDR1 LNHDA and CDR2 SQIVND (reference sequence). The whole variable domain, filled in from reference TRBV19 and TRBJ2-3, reads DGGITQSPKYLFRKEGQNVTLSCEQNLNHDAMYWYRQDPGQGLRLIYYSQIVNDFQKGDIAEGYSVSREKKESFPLTVTSAQKNPTAFYLCASSIPPTDTQYFGPGTRLTVL.

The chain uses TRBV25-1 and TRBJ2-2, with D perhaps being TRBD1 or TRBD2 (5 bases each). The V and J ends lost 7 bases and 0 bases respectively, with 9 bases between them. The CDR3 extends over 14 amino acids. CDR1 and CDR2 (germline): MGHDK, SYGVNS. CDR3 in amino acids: CASTGTSNTGELFF. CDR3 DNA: TGTGCCAGCACCGGGACGTCGAACACCGGGGAGCTGTTTTTT.

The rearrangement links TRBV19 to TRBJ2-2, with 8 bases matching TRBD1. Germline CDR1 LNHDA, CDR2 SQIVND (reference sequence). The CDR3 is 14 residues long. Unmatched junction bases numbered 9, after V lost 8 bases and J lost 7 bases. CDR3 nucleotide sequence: TGTGCCAGTTGGACAGGGTCGAGGGGCGGGGAGCTGTTTTTT. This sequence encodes CASWTGSRGGELFF.